The 24 T cell receptor beta chains presented below share a single source sample, sequenced in a study of T-cell memory formation after mild COVID-19. TCRdb independently ran MiXCR on the 5' RACE reads; one entry per CDR3 protein. Of a few hundred thousand distinct CDR3 sequences in the sample, roughly 25% were seen once. Sequencing input: PBMCs or a T cell subset sorted from them (not recorded which). These receptors were obtained from an adult woman who had mild COVID-19 (a few samples of this study predate the infection). Cell type and time point are not known.

This chain uses TRBV9 with TRBJ2-1, with D hard to call. Per germline, CDR1 SGDLS and CDR2 YYNGEE. V was pared by 3 bases and J by 0 bases, with 7 bases between. The CDR3 has 14 amino acids. The DNA of the CDR3 is TGTGCCAGCAGCGAACATAACTCCTACAATGAGCAGTTCTTC. It codes for CASSEHNSYNEQFF.

The chain joins TRBV6-6 to TRBJ1-1; 7 bases match TRBD1. The CDR3 extends over 14 amino acids. V lost 0 bases, J lost 5 bases, and 3 bases stayed unmatched. CDR1 is MNHNY and CDR2 is SVGAGI in the germline V gene (reference sequence). The CDR3 region has the DNA TGTGCCAGCAGTTACTCGGGCAGGGGGACTGAAGCTTTCTTT. Encoded protein: CASSYSGRGTEAFF.

The J gene is TRBJ2-7, the V gene TRBV12-3 or TRBV12-4, with no clear D. V was trimmed by 6 bases and J by 2 bases, leaving 14 bases between them. The CDR3 runs 14 residues. CDR3 in amino acids: CASSRRLIPYEQYF. CDR3 DNA: TGTGCCAGCAGCAGGAGACTCATCCCCTACGAGCAGTACTTC.

The V call is TRBV2, the J call TRBJ1-5; weak D call: TRBD1 (5 bases). The CDR3 spans 15 residues. Trimming took 4 bases from V and 3 from J, leaving 13 bases between them. Germline CDR1 SNHLY, CDR2 FYNNEI. The CDR3, as DNA: TGTGCCAGCAGTGGGCAGGGTGGAGTCAATCAGCCCCAGCATTTT. Its translation: CASSGQGGVNQPQHF.

The rearrangement links TRBV12-3 or TRBV12-4 to TRBJ1-2, with TRBD1 identical over 8 bases. V was pared by 4 bases and J by 3 bases, with 16 bases of the junction left unmatched. The CDR3 has 18 residues. CDR3 DNA: TGTGCCAGCAGTTCCACCCCAGGAAAGGACAGGGATGACTATGGCTACACCTTC. The encoded protein is CASSSTPGKDRDDYGYTF.

J is TRBJ2-1 and V is TRBV7-9; TRBD2 matches 8 bases. Germline V gene data show CDR1 as SEHNR and CDR2 as FQNEAQ (reference sequence). The CDR3 covers 16 residues. V was pared by 5 bases and J by 7 bases, with 13 bases of the junction left unmatched. The CDR3 DNA reads TGTGCCAGCAGCGTAACCTGGGACGGGGGGGCAAATGAGCAGTTCTTC. Amino acid sequence: CASSVTWDGGANEQFF.

The chain is built from TRBV7-7 and TRBJ2-5; no clear D gene. The CDR3 sequence is 13 residues long. V dropped 8 bases and J dropped 0 bases, with 10 bases sitting between them. Per the germline V gene, CDR1 is SSHAT and CDR2 is FNYEAQ (reference sequence). The chain's CDR3 is CASANGYQETQYF. The DNA of the CDR3 is TGTGCCAGCGCCAACGGATACCAAGAGACCCAGTACTTC. Full variable domain (remainder filled in from reference TRBV7-7 and TRBJ2-5): GAGVSQSPRYKVTKRGQDVTLRCDPISSHATLYWYQQALGQGPEFLTYFNYEAQPDKSGLPSDRFSAERPEGSISTLTIQRTEQRDSAMYRCASANGYQETQYFGPGTRLLVL.

This clonotype was detected a few times. The V and J genes are TRBV10-3 and TRBJ1-2; 7 positions agree with TRBD1. CDR3 size: 15 residues. Germline trimming cut 8 bases from V and 4 bases from J; bases unmatched to any gene: 13. Germline V gene data show CDR1 as ENHRY and CDR2 as SYGVKD. This CDR3 is CAIGPEGGMGYGYTF. The CDR3 region has the DNA TGTGCCATCGGGCCCGAAGGGGGCATGGGCTATGGCTACACCTTC.

Only a few counts were recorded for this clonotype. The chain has TRBV20-1 and TRBJ1-5; 7 bases match TRBD1. V was pared by 4 bases and J by 0 bases, with 6 bases of the junction left unmatched. The CDR3 spans 15 residues. Germline assignment: CDR1 DFQATT and CDR2 SNEGSKA (reference sequence). DNA of the CDR3: TGCAGTGCTAAAGACAGGGTCCATAGCAATCAGCCCCAGCATTTT. Its translation: CSAKDRVHSNQPQHF.

This chain joins TRBV11-2 and TRBJ1-1; no definite D call. V was shortened by 1 base and J by 11 bases, with 11 bases between the two germline ends. This CDR3 region has 12 residues. Germline V lookup: CDR1 SGHAT, CDR2 FQNNGV. The CDR3 DNA is TGTGCCAGCAGCTTAGGGTCCCCGGGGGCTTTCTTT. This encodes CASSLGSPGAFF.

This clonotype was observed a handful of times. The rearrangement links TRBV14 to TRBJ2-1, with unresolved D. This CDR3 has 17 residues. V lost 1 base, J lost 1 base, and 14 bases lay in between. The V gene's germline CDR1 is SGHDN and CDR2 FVKESK. The CDR3 spells CASSQVWKVTSYNEQFF. The CDR3 coding sequence is TGTGCCAGCAGCCAAGTTTGGAAGGTTACTTCCTACAATGAGCAGTTCTTC.

The CDR3: CASSLSRDTGNTIYF. The CDR3 DNA is TGTGCCAGCAGCTTATCCCGGGACACAGGAAACACCATATATTTT. The chain carries TRBV7-2 and TRBJ1-3; a possible D gene is TRBD1 (6 bases). The CDR3 length is 15 residues. V lost 2 bases and J lost 4, with 12 bases in between. Germline V gene data show CDR1 as SGHTA and CDR2 as FQGNSA.

The CDR3 loop is CATTHSGTHEQFF. The CDR3 region has the DNA TGTGCCACCACGCATAGCGGGACCCATGAGCAGTTCTTC. The rearrangement uses TRBV27 and TRBJ2-1; TRBD2 matches at 8 bases. CDR1 MNHEY and CDR2 SMNVEV come from the germline V gene (reference sequence). Trimming removed 10 bases from V and 8 bases from J; junction bases left unmatched: 10. The length of the CDR3 is 13 residues.

The chain carries TRBV7-6 and TRBJ2-2; 7 nucleotides match TRBD1. After removal of 1 base from V and 4 bases from J, the junction contained 3 bases not matched to a gene. Germline assignment: CDR1 SGHVS and CDR2 FNYEAQ. This CDR3 region has 15 residues. CDR3 coding DNA: TGTGCCAGCAGCTTAGAGACAGGGAGCACCGGGGAGCTGTTTTTT. Encoded protein: CASSLETGSTGELFF.

This chain links TRBV3-1 with TRBJ2-1; 7 bases agree with TRBD2. Germline V gene sequence: CDR1 LGHDT, CDR2 YNNKEL (reference sequence). With 3 bases clipped from V and 3 bases from J, the junction kept 17 bases outside the gene matches. The CDR3 spans 19 residues. The CDR3 sequence is CASSQGFGSGSSVYNEQFF. The CDR3 coding sequence is TGTGCCAGCAGCCAGGGGTTCGGTAGCGGGTCTTCTGTCTACAATGAGCAGTTCTTC.

The chain recombines TRBV9 with TRBJ2-1, with no clear D. The CDR3 totals 15 residues. Per the germline V gene, CDR1 is SGDLS and CDR2 is YYNGEE. The germline V and J ends were trimmed by 0 bases and 2 bases, with 9 bases remaining between them. CDR3 nucleotide sequence: TGTGCCAGCAGCGTAGAAGCCTTCCCCTACAATGAGCAGTTCTTC. Translating gives CASSVEAFPYNEQFF.

Points on this clonotype: A read error may account for a junction end that differs from germline. The V and J genes are TRBV3-1 and TRBJ2-2, with TRBD2 matching over 7 bases. CDR1 is LGHDT and CDR2 is YNNKEL in the germline V gene (reference sequence). The CDR3 is 15 amino acids. CDR3 sequence (DNA): TGTGCCAGCACCCCAGCGGGGCCGAATACCGGGGAGCTGTTTTTT. Residues: CASTPAGPNTGELFF. The full variable domain, completed using reference TRBV3-1 and TRBJ2-2, is DTAVSQTPKYLVTQMGNDKSIKCEQNLGHDTMYWYKQDSKKFLKIMFSYNNKELIINETVPNRFSPKSPDKAHLNLHINSLELGDSAVYFCASTPAGPNTGELFFGEGSRLTVL.

This clonotype was counted ten times or more. The chain employs TRBV12-3 or TRBV12-4 and TRBJ2-1; D is possibly TRBD1 or TRBD2 (5 bases each). V dropped 7 bases and J dropped 6 bases, with 22 bases sitting between them. This CDR3 has 16 residues. The CDR3 nucleotides are TGTGCCAGCACCGCCCACGGGGCAGAGGGATCCAATGAGCAGTTCTTC. Translation: CASTAHGAEGSNEQFF.

The CDR3 nucleotides are TGTGCCAGTAGTATAGATTATGGGACAGGGGAAGGCCACAATCAGCCCCAGCATTTT. Its protein product is CASSIDYGTGEGHNQPQHF. The chain joins TRBV19 to TRBJ1-5; 10 bases fit TRBD1. The CDR3 has 19 residues. V lost 0 bases to trimming and J lost 3 bases; unmatched junction nucleotides: 11. Germline CDR1 and CDR2: LNHDA and SQIVND (reference sequence). Looking up the rest from reference TRBV19 and TRBJ1-5 gives the full variable domain: DGGITQSPKYLFRKEGQNVTLSCEQNLNHDAMYWYRQDPGQGLRLIYYSQIVNDFQKGDIAEGYSVSREKKESFPLTVTSAQKNPTAFYLCASSIDYGTGEGHNQPQHFGDGTRLSIL.

The V call is TRBV30, the J call TRBJ2-3; the match to TRBD2 covers 14 bases. Trimming cost V 3 bases and J 3 bases; bases outside gene matches: 14. Germline V gene lookup returns CDR1 GTSNPN and CDR2 SVGIG (reference sequence). CDR3 length equals 19 residues. CDR3 residues: CAWRSRGLAGEEITDTQYF. CDR3 in DNA: TGTGCCTGGAGATCCCGGGGACTAGCGGGAGAGGAGATAACAGATACGCAGTATTTT.

This clonotype has just a few counts. CDR3 coding DNA: TGTGCCAGCAGCTCCGGACTAGGGAGCACCGGGGAGCTGTTTTTT. Translated, it gives CASSSGLGSTGELFF. J is TRBJ2-2 and V is TRBV7-9; 7 bases are a match to TRBD2. V shed 4 bases, J shed 4 bases, and the junction held 6 bases outside the gene matches. Germline-derived CDR1 and CDR2 are SEHNR and FQNEAQ (reference sequence). This CDR3 spans 15 amino acids.

This clonotype has a count of ten or more. V usage is TRBV6-4 and J usage is TRBJ2-6; D is undetermined. CDR1 and CDR2 (germline): MRHNA, SNTAGT. This CDR3 contains 14 residues. Trimming removed 0 bases at V and 4 bases at J, with 4 bases between. The chain's CDR3 is CASSDSAGANVLTF. As DNA, the CDR3 is TGTGCCAGCAGTGACTCGGCCGGGGCCAACGTCCTGACTTTC.

The chain carries TRBV6-5 and TRBJ1-5, with no clear D. V lost 2 bases and J 1 base, leaving 6 bases between the germline ends. The CDR3 extends over 14 amino acids. Germline assignment: CDR1 MNHEY and CDR2 SVGAGI. CDR3 amino acids: CASSYGRSNQPQHF. CDR3 nucleotide sequence: TGTGCCAGCAGTTACGGACGAAGCAATCAGCCCCAGCATTTT.

The chain links TRBV6-5 to TRBJ2-7, with a possible D match to TRBD2 (5 bases). Germline lookup yields CDR1 MNHEY and CDR2 SVGAGI. CDR3 length equals 15 residues. Between the trimmed V and J ends, which lost 6 bases and 7 bases, there was a span of 22 bases. The CDR3 loop is CASRPSWIGPGEQYF. The CDR3 DNA sequence: TGTGCCAGCAGGCCTTCTTGGATAGGGCCGGGGGAGCAGTACTTC.